Below are 13 T cell receptor beta chains sequenced from a single sample in a study of blood T cell repertoires in COVID-19. Using immunoSEQ multiplex PCR, the repertoire was profiled, and TCRdb retains in-frame clones only, with some absent. Of some 430,000 clones listed, 80% to 95% are singletons. The sequencing sample was made of PBMCs or T cells enriched from blood (not recorded which). These receptors came from a man aged 18-30 years who had recovered from COVID-19.

CDR3 coding DNA: TGTGCCAGCAGCCTTGGACAGGTAGACATTAATGAAAAACTGTTTTTT. It specifies CASSLGQVDINEKLFF. This rearrangement joins TRBV2 to TRBJ1-4, with 7 bases lining up with TRBD1. This CDR3 contains 16 residues. V gave up 6 bases and J gave up 4 bases; unmatched junction bases: 11. Germline V CDR1 and CDR2: SNHLY, FYNNEI.

The chain joins TRBV27 to TRBJ2-6; the D is unclear. Germline V lookup: CDR1 MNHEY, CDR2 SMNVEV (reference sequence). With 6 bases removed from V and 0 bases from J, the gap between germline ends came to 6 bases. The CDR3 is 14 residues long. The CDR3 loop is CASSLLSGANVLTF. In nucleotides, the CDR3 is TGTGCCAGCAGCCTCCTCTCTGGGGCCAACGTCCTGACTTTC.

Turning to this clone: Other DNA sequences from this sample encode an identical CDR3 as well. V gene TRBV11-2 combines with J gene TRBJ2-2; D might be TRBD2 (6 bases). V was shortened by 1 base and J by 0 bases, with 6 bases between the two germline ends. Germline loops: CDR1 SGHAT, CDR2 FQNNGV. CDR3 size: 15 residues. This CDR3 is CASSLAGANTGELFF. The CDR3 DNA is TGTGCCAGCAGCTTAGCGGGGGCGAACACCGGGGAGCTGTTTTTT.

This clone is a singleton in its sample. The chain employs TRBV20-1 and TRBJ1-3; the D is unclear. Germline V CDR1 and CDR2: DFQATT, SNEGSKA (reference sequence). V was shortened by 3 bases and J by 0 bases, with 6 bases between the two germline ends. The CDR3 runs 13 residues. CDR3 DNA: TGCAGTGCTAGTTTAGACTCTGGAAACACCATATATTTT. This codes for CSASLDSGNTIYF.

The chain employs TRBV19 and TRBJ2-1; 8 bases fit TRBD1. V was pared by 1 base and J by 6 bases, with 5 bases of the junction left unmatched. Germline assignment: CDR1 LNHDA and CDR2 SQIVND (reference sequence). The CDR3 contains 15 residues. The CDR3 nucleotides read TGTGCCAGTAGTATAGCAGGACAGGGAATCAATGAGCAGTTCTTC. Protein product: CASSIAGQGINEQFF. Supplemented by reference TRBV19 and TRBJ2-1, the full variable domain reads DGGITQSPKYLFRKEGQNVTLSCEQNLNHDAMYWYRQDPGQGLRLIYYSQIVNDFQKGDIAEGYSVSREKKESFPLTVTSAQKNPTAFYLCASSIAGQGINEQFFGPGTRLTVL.

V and J are TRBV19 and TRBJ1-6; weak D call: TRBD1 (5 bases). The CDR3 extends over 14 amino acids. V lost 3 bases to trimming and J lost 6 bases, with 9 bases between them. The V gene's germline CDR1 is LNHDA and CDR2 SQIVND (reference sequence). In DNA form, the CDR3 reads TGTGCCAGTAGTATTACAGGCTCTAATTCACCCCTCCACTTT. This translates into CASSITGSNSPLHF.

The chain couples TRBV19 to TRBJ1-2; the D is unclear. Per the germline V gene, CDR1 is LNHDA and CDR2 is SQIVND (reference sequence). The CDR3 sequence is 14 residues long. Trimming took 1 base from V and 0 from J, leaving 6 bases between them. In nucleotides, the CDR3 is TGTGCCAGTAGTATAGCTCGGTCTAACTATGGCTACACCTTC. Translation gives CASSIARSNYGYTF.

CDR3 in amino acids: CASSLAVSGEQFF. CDR3 bases: TGTGCCAGCAGCTTAGCGGTGAGCGGTGAGCAGTTCTTC. The V call is TRBV7-3, the J call TRBJ2-1; tentatively, D is TRBD2 (5 bases). CDR1 is SGHTA and CDR2 is FQGTGA in the germline V gene. Trimming removed 2 bases at V and 9 bases at J, with 11 bases between. This CDR3 region has 13 residues.

This chain connects TRBV5-4 to TRBJ2-2; no reliable D call. CDR3 length: 15 residues. Germline V lookup: CDR1 SGHNT, CDR2 YYREEE (reference sequence). The V and J ends lost 0 bases and 4 bases respectively, with 10 bases between them. CDR3 residues: CASSLGIRSTGELFF. In DNA, the CDR3 is TGTGCCAGCAGCTTGGGTATTCGGTCCACCGGGGAGCTGTTTTTT.

This chain uses TRBV4-1 with TRBJ2-1; tentatively, D is TRBD2 (5 bases). This CDR3 region has 17 residues. V lost 4 bases and J lost 4, with 20 bases in between. The germline V gene has CDR1 MGHRA and CDR2 YSYEKL. CDR3 in DNA: TGCGCCAGCAGCCTCAAAGGGAGAGCCGCCGGGTACAATGAGCAGTTCTTC. Its protein is CASSLKGRAAGYNEQFF.

The CDR3 here is CASSTRPRGHNSPLHF. The CDR3 bases are TGTGCCAGCAGTACACGACCAAGGGGGCATAATTCACCCCTCCACTTT. The V and J genes are TRBV2 and TRBJ1-6; 7 bases align to TRBD1. The V gene's germline CDR1 is SNHLY and CDR2 FYNNEI. The CDR3 contains 16 residues. J lost 5 bases, V lost 5 bases, and 9 bases had no gene match.

This sequence joins TRBV7-9 and TRBJ1-5; 8 positions agree with TRBD1. Germline assignment: CDR1 SEHNR and CDR2 FQNEAQ (reference sequence). The CDR3 loop spans 15 amino acids. V lost 4 bases to trimming and J lost 7 bases; unmatched junction nucleotides: 9. The CDR3 protein is CASSSFQGARQPQHF. In nucleotides, the CDR3 is TGTGCCAGCAGCTCATTCCAGGGGGCTCGACAGCCCCAGCATTTT.

The chain has TRBV24-1 and TRBJ2-1, with TRBD2 matching over 9 bases. CDR3 length equals 15 residues. Per germline, CDR1 KGHDR and CDR2 SFDVKD. V was pared by 6 bases and J by 9 bases, with 11 bases of the junction left unmatched. The DNA of the CDR3 is TGTGCCACCAGTCGTTCGCCTAGCGGGACCGGTGAGCAGTTCTTC. Its translation is CATSRSPSGTGEQFF.